The text below deals with one TCR beta chain. Original processing methods: The assay estimated nucleated cells by amplifying reference gene primers. Assay used: immunoSEQ multiplex PCR; TCRdb lists only in-frame clones, some missing. V and J calls and clone size are copied from that table; D and trimming were computed from the DNA. The profile shows roughly 100,000 clones, around 92% of them singletons. This entry is derived from a study of blood T cell repertoires in COVID-19. At the level of the study: There were acute and convalescent COVID-19 samples, and they came from the United States, Italy and Spain. Sample material is recorded as cDNA or gDNA derived from T cells, B-cell-depleted T cells, or PBMCs.

Germline CDR1 and CDR2: MNHEY and SVGAGI. The CDR3 is made up of 12 amino acids. Trimming took 8 bases from V and 6 from J, leaving 13 bases between them. The receptor was derived from a man aged 50 to 60 with active COVID-19. V is TRBV6-5 and J is TRBJ1-1; possible D gene TRBD1, 6 bases. Sample: peripheral blood. The CDR3 region has the DNA TGTGCCAGCGGCCGGGGGGGCGCTGAAGCTTTCTTT. It is translated as CASGRGGAEAFF.